This TCR beta chain was sequenced during a study of T cells in narcolepsy. As for the study in general: Healthy controls were enrolled alongside patients with narcolepsy type 1 or type 2.

The CDR3 consists of 15 residues. CDR1 MGHRA and CDR2 YSYEKL come from the germline V gene. The ends lost 4 bases at V and 1 base at J; junction bases unmatched: 2. The data were produced by immunoSEQ multiplex PCR, yet TCRdb's version contains in-frame clones alone and is incomplete. This table has some 30,000 clones, around nine tenths appearing once. The clonotype comes from a human donor with narcolepsy. Sequencing was done on a sample of CD45RA- memory CD4+ T cells from PBMCs. The chain links TRBV4-1 to TRBJ2-2, with 8 bases matching TRBD1. For the CDR3, the DNA is TGCGCCAGCAGCCCGGGGACAGGGAACACCGGGGAGCTGTTTTTT. Translated, it gives CASSPGTGNTGELFF.